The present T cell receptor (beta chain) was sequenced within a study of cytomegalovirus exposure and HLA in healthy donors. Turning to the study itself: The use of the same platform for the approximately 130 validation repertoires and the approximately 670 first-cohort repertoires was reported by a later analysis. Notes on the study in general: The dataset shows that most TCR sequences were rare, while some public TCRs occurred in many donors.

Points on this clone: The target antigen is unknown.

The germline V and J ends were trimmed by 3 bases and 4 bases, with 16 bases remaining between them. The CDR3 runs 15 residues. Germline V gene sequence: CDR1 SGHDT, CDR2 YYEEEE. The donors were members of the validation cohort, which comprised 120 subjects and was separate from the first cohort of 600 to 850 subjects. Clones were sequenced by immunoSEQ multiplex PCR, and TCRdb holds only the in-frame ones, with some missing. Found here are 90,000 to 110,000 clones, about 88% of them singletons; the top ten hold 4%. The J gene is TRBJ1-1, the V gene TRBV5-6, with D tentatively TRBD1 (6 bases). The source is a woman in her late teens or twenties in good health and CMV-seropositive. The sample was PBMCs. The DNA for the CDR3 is TGTGCCAGCAGCTCGCTTACAGGGCCCCTCACTGAAGCTTTCTTT. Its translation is CASSSLTGPLTEAFF.